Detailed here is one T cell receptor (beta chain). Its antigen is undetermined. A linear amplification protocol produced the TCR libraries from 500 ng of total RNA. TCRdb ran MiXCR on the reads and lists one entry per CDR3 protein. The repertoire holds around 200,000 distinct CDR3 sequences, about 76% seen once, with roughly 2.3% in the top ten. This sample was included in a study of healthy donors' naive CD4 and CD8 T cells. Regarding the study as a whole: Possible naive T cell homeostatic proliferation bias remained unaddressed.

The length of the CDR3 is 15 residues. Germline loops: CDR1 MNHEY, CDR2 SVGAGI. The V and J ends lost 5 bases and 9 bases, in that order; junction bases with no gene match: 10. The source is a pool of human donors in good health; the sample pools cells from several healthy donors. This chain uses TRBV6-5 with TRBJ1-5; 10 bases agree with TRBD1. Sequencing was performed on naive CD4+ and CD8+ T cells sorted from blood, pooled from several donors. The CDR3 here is CASSETGGAVWPQHF. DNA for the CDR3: TGTGCCAGCAGTGAGACAGGGGGCGCCGTATGGCCCCAGCATTTT.